The rows below give T cell receptor beta chains drawn from one sample of a study of T cell changes during pregnancy in multiple sclerosis. This table comes from immunoSEQ multiplex PCR, and its TCRdb copy is limited to in-frame clones, with some not included. The sample shows 40,000 to 55,000 clones, more than 85% of them seen only once. This specimen consisted of CD8+ T cells from peripheral blood mononuclear cells, obtained after pregnancy. The source is a female donor with multiple sclerosis, enrolled in a pregnancy study. CDR3s include the opening cysteine and the closing phenylalanine or tryptophan. The D gene is left open where the match is weak. Rows may omit the clone size; those that give it use once, few, many or a size class.

clone size,D gene,CDR3 length,V gene,J gene,CDR3 DNA,CDR3 protein
NA,NA,17,TRBV4-2,TRBJ2-7,TGTGCCAGCAGCCAAGCCCCAGGGGAGCTTCGTCCCTACGAGCAGTACTTC,CASSQAPGELRPYEQYF
NA,NA,13,TRBV5-6,TRBJ1-1,TGTGCCAGCAGCGTAGGGGGTGCCACTGAAGCTTTCTTT,CASSVGGATEAFF
NA,TRBD2,10,TRBV20-1,TRBJ2-5,TGCAGTGCTAGTACTCTAGCGGAGTACTTC,CSASTLAEYF
NA,NA,13,TRBV5-1,TRBJ2-2,TGCGCCAGCAGCTTGTTACATACCGGGGAGCTGTTTTTT,CASSLLHTGELFF
NA,NA,13,TRBV7-9,TRBJ2-1,TGTGCCAGCATTAGGGCGGGCTACAATGAGCAGTTCTTC,CASIRAGYNEQFF
NA,NA,13,TRBV5-1,TRBJ2-2,TGCGCCAGCAGCTTGACAGACACCGGGGAGCTGTTTTTT,CASSLTDTGELFF
NA,NA,16,TRBV11-2,TRBJ1-2,TGTGCCAGCAGCTTAGCCACGGGGTACATAAACTATGGCTACACCTTC,CASSLATGYINYGYTF
NA,NA,14,TRBV12-5,TRBJ2-4,TGTGCTAGTGGTTTGGGGGAGGCCAAAAACATTCAGTACTTC,CASGLGEAKNIQYF
few,NA,14,TRBV27,TRBJ1-2,TGTGCCAGCAGTTTGACGGGACACGCTTATGGCTACACCTTC,CASSLTGHAYGYTF
once,TRBD1,16,TRBV4-2,TRBJ1-3,TGTGCCAGCAGCCAAGATTGGACAGGTACTAAAAACACCATATATTTT,CASSQDWTGTKNTIYF
once,NA,16,TRBV29-1,TRBJ2-7,TGCAGCGTGTCGGGACTCCGAGGACTTTGGACCTACGAGCAGTACTTC,CSVSGLRGLWTYEQYF
NA,TRBD1,15,TRBV6-5,TRBJ1-2,TGTGCCAGCAGTACTGGGACAGGGCCGGTCTATGGCTACACCTTC,CASSTGTGPVYGYTF
NA,TRBD1,18,TRBV10-3,TRBJ1-2,TGTGCCATCAGTGAGGGATTACGCTCCGGGACAGGGGGCTATGGCTACACCTTC,CAISEGLRSGTGGYGYTF
NA,TRBD1,14,TRBV6-4,TRBJ1-6,TGTGCCAGCAGCCGACAGGGGGCAAATTCACCCCTCCACTTT,CASSRQGANSPLHF
once,NA,12,TRBV5-6,TRBJ2-1,NA,CASSFGVGSTFF
NA,NA,12,TRBV7-9,TRBJ2-7,TGTGCCAGCAGCTTCCCAGGGGACGAGCAGTACTTC,CASSFPGDEQYF
NA,NA,12,TRBV18,TRBJ1-1,TGTGCCAGCTCACTGGACAGCTCTGAAGCTTTCTTT,CASSLDSSEAFF